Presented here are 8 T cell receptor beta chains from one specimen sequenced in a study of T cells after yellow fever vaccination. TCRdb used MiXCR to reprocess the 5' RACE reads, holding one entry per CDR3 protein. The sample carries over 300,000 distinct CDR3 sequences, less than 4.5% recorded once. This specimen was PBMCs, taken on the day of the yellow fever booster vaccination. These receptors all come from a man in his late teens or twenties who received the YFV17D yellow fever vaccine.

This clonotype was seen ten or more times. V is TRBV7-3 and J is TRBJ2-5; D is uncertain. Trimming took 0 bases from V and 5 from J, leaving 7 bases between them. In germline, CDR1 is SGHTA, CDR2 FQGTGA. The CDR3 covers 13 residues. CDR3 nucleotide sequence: TGTGCCAGCAGCTTAACCGTGGGGGAGACCCAGTACTTC. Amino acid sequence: CASSLTVGETQYF.

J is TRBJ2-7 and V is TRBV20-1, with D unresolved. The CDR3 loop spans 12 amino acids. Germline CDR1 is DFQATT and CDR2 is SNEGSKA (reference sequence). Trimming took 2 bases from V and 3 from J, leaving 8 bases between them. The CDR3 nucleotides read TGCAGTGCTAGAAAAGGGCGCTACGAGCAGTACTTC. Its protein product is CSARKGRYEQYF.

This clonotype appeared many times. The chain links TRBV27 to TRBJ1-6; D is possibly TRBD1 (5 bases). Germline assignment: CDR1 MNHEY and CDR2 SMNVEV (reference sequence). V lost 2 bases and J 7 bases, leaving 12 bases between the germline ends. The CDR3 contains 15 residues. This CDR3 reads CASSLIGTGNSPLHF. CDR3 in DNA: TGTGCCAGCAGTTTAATCGGGACGGGAAATTCACCCCTCCACTTT.

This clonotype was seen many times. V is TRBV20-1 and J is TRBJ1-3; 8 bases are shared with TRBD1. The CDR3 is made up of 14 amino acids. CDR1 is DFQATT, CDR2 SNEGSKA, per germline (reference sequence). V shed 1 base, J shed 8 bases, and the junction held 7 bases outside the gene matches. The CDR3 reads CSARVAGGRDTIYF. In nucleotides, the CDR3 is TGCAGTGCTAGAGTGGCAGGGGGCAGGGACACCATATATTTT.

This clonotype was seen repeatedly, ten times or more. The CDR3 is CATSRDRGSFEAFF. The CDR3, as DNA: TGTGCCACCAGCAGAGATAGGGGCTCCTTTGAAGCTTTCTTT. This chain links TRBV15 with TRBJ1-1; possible D gene TRBD1, 5 bases. Deletions cut 0 bases from V and 7 bases from J, with 12 bases between. The CDR3 consists of 14 residues. CDR1 and CDR2 (germline): LNHNV, YYDKDF (reference sequence).

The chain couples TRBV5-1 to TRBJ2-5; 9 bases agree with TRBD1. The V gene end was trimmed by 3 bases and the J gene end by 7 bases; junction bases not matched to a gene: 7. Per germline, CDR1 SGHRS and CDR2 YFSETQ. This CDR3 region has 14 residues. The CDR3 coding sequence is TGCGCCAGCAGCTCAGGGACAGGGATGTGGACCCAGTACTTC. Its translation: CASSSGTGMWTQYF.

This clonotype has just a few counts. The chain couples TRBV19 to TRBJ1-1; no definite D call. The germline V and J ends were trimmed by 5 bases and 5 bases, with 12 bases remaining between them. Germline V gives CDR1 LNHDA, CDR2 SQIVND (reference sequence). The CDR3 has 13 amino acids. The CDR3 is CASSAAGGTEAFF. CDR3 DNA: TGTGCCAGTAGTGCTGCCGGAGGAACTGAAGCTTTCTTT.

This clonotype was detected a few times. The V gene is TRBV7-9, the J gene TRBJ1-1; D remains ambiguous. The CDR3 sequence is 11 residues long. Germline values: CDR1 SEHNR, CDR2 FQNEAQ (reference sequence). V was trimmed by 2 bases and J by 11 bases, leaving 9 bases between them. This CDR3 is CASSLNRGAFF. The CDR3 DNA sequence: TGTGCCAGCAGCTTAAACAGAGGCGCTTTCTTT.